This T cell receptor (beta chain) was recovered during a study of T cell responses to AZD1222 COVID-19 vaccine. Only in-frame clones appear in the TCRdb table, and some are missing; sequencing was by immunoSEQ multiplex PCR. There are more than 70,000 clones in the sample; approximately 90% occur only once, and around 30% lies in the top ten. General observations from the study: Of the AZD1222 recipients, only five to seven were seropositive at baseline. It should be noted that donors were predominantly white British and more often female, and clonal diversity was possibly underestimated.

The CDR3 consists of 16 residues. Germline V lookup: CDR1 LNHDA, CDR2 SQIVND (reference sequence). Germline trimming cut 5 bases from V and 6 bases from J; bases unmatched to any gene: 10. Regarding this clone: Its matching antigen is unknown.

The sample here was peripheral blood, taken 28 days after the second AZD1222 dose. The J gene is TRBJ2-7, the V gene TRBV19, with TRBD2 identical over 13 bases. This clonotype originated in an adult who received the AZD1222 COVID-19 vaccine. The CDR3, as DNA: TGTGCCAGTAGTGCGCGGACTAGCGGGAGATCAGGCGAGCAGTACTTC. Translation gives CASSARTSGRSGEQYF.